These T cell receptor beta chains were read from a single sample in a study of shared clonotypes between healthy human individuals. Sequencing used immunoSEQ multiplex PCR; TCRdb keeps in-frame clones, though not all of them. The data show roughly 890,000 clones, nearly 95% seen once. What was sequenced was naive CD8+ T cells sorted from blood. The origin of the receptors is a man aged 30-40 years in good health. Each CDR3 is given with its conserved first and last residue. Fields, in order: V gene, clone size, D gene, J gene, CDR3 DNA, CDR3 protein. A D gene is named only where the DNA matches it firmly. Clone size, where shown, is once, few, many, or a class for clones that have expanded.

TRBV28	-	TRBD2	TRBJ2-7	TGTGCCAGCAGTAAGCCGGACAGGGGACTAGCGGGCTACGAGCAGTACTTC	CASSKPDRGLAGYEQYF
TRBV2	-	-	TRBJ2-5	TGTGCCAGCAGTGCCCCTGGAGATTGGACCCAGTACTTC	CASSAPGDWTQYF
TRBV4-1	-	-	TRBJ2-3	TGCGCCAGCAGCCAAGGGGGACTCTGGTTTGGGCAGTATTTT	CASSQGGLWFGQYF
TRBV5-6	-	-	TRBJ2-3	TGTGCCAGCAGGGAGACGAATACGCCAGATACGCAGTATTTT	CASRETNTPDTQYF
TRBV20-1	-	-	TRBJ2-1	TGCAGTGCCCCCCTTGCCAATGAGCAGTTCTTC	CSAPLANEQFF
TRBV2	-	-	TRBJ2-6	TGTGCCAGCGACTCATCTGGGGCCAACGTCCTGACTTTC	CASDSSGANVLTF
TRBV27	-	-	TRBJ2-1	TGTGCCAGCAGTATTGATAATGAGCAGTTCTTC	CASSIDNEQFF
TRBV7-8	-	TRBD1	TRBJ2-7	TGTGCCAGCACCGCCCCACAGGGGGACGAGCAGTACTTC	CASTAPQGDEQYF
TRBV27	few	-	TRBJ1-1	TGTGCCAGCTCAATACCCGGGGGGAACACTGAAGCTTTCTTT	CASSIPGGNTEAFF
TRBV7-9	-	TRBD2	TRBJ2-3	TGTGCCAGCAGCTTAGTGTCTAGCGGGAGGGACACAGATACGCAGTATTTT	CASSLVSSGRDTDTQYF
TRBV25-1	once	TRBD2	TRBJ2-3	TGTGCCAGCAGTGAATTTGGGACTAGTACAGATACGCAGTATTTT	CASSEFGTSTDTQYF
TRBV9	once	TRBD1	TRBJ2-1	TGTGCCAGCAGTGTGGGACAGGGGGCGGGTAATGAGCAGTTCTTC	CASSVGQGAGNEQFF
TRBV5-4	-	-	TRBJ2-1	TGTGCCAGCAGCCCCCTTCAGGGGCCCATTCACAATGAGCAGTTCTTC	CASSPLQGPIHNEQFF
TRBV6-4	once	TRBD2	TRBJ2-1	TGTGCCAGCAGTGTGCGAGCGGGGGTTAATGAGCAGTTCTTC	CASSVRAGVNEQFF
TRBV6-5	-	-	TRBJ1-5	TGTGCCAGCAGCGCAACGGGCGTGCCCCAGCATTTT	CASSATGVPQHF
TRBV11-2	-	TRBD1	TRBJ2-7	TGTGCCAGCAGCGCCTCGGGACAGGGCTACGAGCAGTACTTC	CASSASGQGYEQYF
TRBV9	-	TRBD2	TRBJ2-6	TGTGCCAGCAGCGTAGAGCTTCTAGCGGGAGCTTCCCGTGGGGCCAACGTCCTGACTTTC	CASSVELLAGASRGANVLTF
TRBV15	-	-	TRBJ2-1	TGTGCCACCAGCTTCGCCCCTAGCGTAAACAATGAGCAGTTCTTC	CATSFAPSVNNEQFF
TRBV6-6	-	-	TRBJ2-7	TGTGCCAGCGGGATGGGACTCGCCTACGAGCAGTACTTC	CASGMGLAYEQYF
TRBV9	-	TRBD2	TRBJ2-3	TGTGCCAGCAGCGTAGAACTAGCGGGAACAGATACGCAGTATTTT	CASSVELAGTDTQYF
TRBV5-1	-	TRBD1	TRBJ1-1	TGCGCCAGCAGCTACCGACAGGGGGAAGGGGACACTGAAGCTTTCTTT	CASSYRQGEGDTEAFF
TRBV14	-	-	TRBJ2-7	TGTGCCAGCAGCCAAGGTCTCCAGCGGCAGTACTTC	CASSQGLQRQYF
TRBV27	-	TRBD2	TRBJ2-1	TGTGCCAGCAGTTACGGGACTAGCGGGGTAAATGAGCAGTTCTTC	CASSYGTSGVNEQFF
TRBV5-1	-	-	TRBJ2-3	TGCGCCAGCAGCTTGGTTACTAGTCTCCTCACAGATACGCAGTATTTT	CASSLVTSLLTDTQYF
TRBV2	-	-	TRBJ2-1	TGTGCCAGCCATAGGAGTTACAATGAGCAGTTCTTC	CASHRSYNEQFF
TRBV27	-	-	TRBJ2-2	TGTGCCAGCAGCAAAGGGTGGACCCCTTCCACCGGGGAGCTGTTTTTT	CASSKGWTPSTGELFF
TRBV5-1	-	-	TRBJ2-1	TGCGCCAGCAGCTCTAGCGAGAGCTCCTACAATGAGCAGTTCTTC	CASSSSESSYNEQFF
TRBV5-5	-	TRBD2	TRBJ2-2	TGTGCCAGCAGCTTGTATTCTTTCGGACTAGCGGGAACCGGGGAGCTGTTTTTT	CASSLYSFGLAGTGELFF
TRBV5-1	-	-	TRBJ2-7	TGCGCCAGCAGCCCCCTCACCTCGGGGGACGACAACGAGCAGTACTTC	CASSPLTSGDDNEQYF
TRBV4-1	-	TRBD1	TRBJ2-7	TGCGCCAGCAGCCAAGTTTTCGACAGGGGGATCAACGAGCAGTACTTC	CASSQVFDRGINEQYF
TRBV4-1	-	-	TRBJ1-1	TGCGCCAGCAGCCAAGGGGCCTGGGGAGTCACTGAAGCTTTCTTT	CASSQGAWGVTEAFF
TRBV7-7	-	-	TRBJ2-7	TGTGCTAGCAGCTTAGGTTGGCAGGGGGGCCCCCCATCCTACGAGCAGTACTTC	CASSLGWQGGPPSYEQYF
TRBV19	once	TRBD2	TRBJ2-1	TGTGCCAGTAGTTTCGGACTAGCGACTTACAATGAGCAGTTCTTC	CASSFGLATYNEQFF
TRBV5-1	-	TRBD2	TRBJ2-3	TGCGCCAGCACTCTGACTAGCGGGAGAGTGGATACGCAGTATTTT	CASTLTSGRVDTQYF
TRBV29-1	once	-	TRBJ2-1	TGCAGCGTTGAAGGCGGCGCCTGGAGGGAGGGGGACAATGAGCAGTTCTTC	CSVEGGAWREGDNEQFF
TRBV27	-	-	TRBJ2-7	TGTGCCAGCAGTTCCACACGACTACCTAAAGCCGACGAGCAGTACTTC	CASSSTRLPKADEQYF
TRBV7-8	-	-	TRBJ2-3	TGTGCCAGCAGCTTAGCGGGGGGGCAGCCCACAGATACGCAGTATTTT	CASSLAGGQPTDTQYF
TRBV27	-	-	TRBJ1-4	TGTGCCAGCAGCTTAGCCCGGACAGCTTTGAGGGCAACTAATGAAAAACTGTTTTTT	CASSLARTALRATNEKLFF
TRBV6-6	-	TRBD2	TRBJ2-1	TGTGCCAGCAGTCTAGCGGGAGGGTACAATGAGCAGTTCTTC	CASSLAGGYNEQFF
TRBV11-1	-	TRBD2	TRBJ2-1	TGTGCCAGCAGCCGAGGACTAGCGGGATTAAATGAGCAGTTCTTC	CASSRGLAGLNEQFF
TRBV27	-	TRBD1	TRBJ1-2	TGTGCCAGCAGTTTAACGCGAGACAGGGATGGCTACACCTTC	CASSLTRDRDGYTF
TRBV2	-	TRBD2	TRBJ2-1	TGTGCCAGCAGTGACGGGGAGGGATGGAATGAGCAGTTCTTC	CASSDGEGWNEQFF
TRBV21-1	once	-	TRBJ2-7	TGTGCCAGCAGCAAAGTGGGGGCAGGACGCACCTACGAGCAGTACTTC	CASSKVGAGRTYEQYF
TRBV5-6	-	TRBD1	TRBJ2-2	TGTGCCAGCAGCTCCCGGGACAGGGGGCTGTACACCGGGGAGCTGTTTTTT	CASSSRDRGLYTGELFF
TRBV19	-	-	TRBJ2-5	TGTGCCAGTAGTAGCGGGACAGACGATCAAGAGACCCAGTACTTC	CASSSGTDDQETQYF
TRBV18	-	-	TRBJ2-7	TGTGCCAGCTCACCACCGGGACGGTCAGCCTCCTACGAGCAGTACTTC	CASSPPGRSASYEQYF
TRBV28	-	-	TRBJ2-1	TGTGCCAGCAGGGTAGACGCCTACAATGAGCAGTTCTTC	CASRVDAYNEQFF
TRBV10-1	-	TRBD2	TRBJ2-5	TGCGCCAGCAGTGAGGGGTTAGCGGGAGGCCAAGAGACCCAGTACTTC	CASSEGLAGGQETQYF
TRBV29-1	-	-	TRBJ2-7	TGCAGCGTTGAAGTTCAGGACGTGGAGACCTACGAGCAGTACTTC	CSVEVQDVETYEQYF
TRBV2	-	-	TRBJ2-2	TGTGCCAGCAGTGAACTCGACACTCGTAGCACCGGGGAGCTGTTTTTT	CASSELDTRSTGELFF
TRBV27	-	-	TRBJ1-4	TGTGCCAGCAGTATCATCCCCTTATCAACGGACAAACTGTTTTTT	CASSIIPLSTDKLFF
TRBV11-2	-	TRBD2	TRBJ2-1	TGTGCCAGCAGCTTAGGTATAGCGGGAGGGCCAGGCGATGAGCAGTTCTTC	CASSLGIAGGPGDEQFF
TRBV6-1	-	-	TRBJ1-5	TGTGCCAGCAGTGAAGAGGTCATGGATCAGCCCCAGCATTTT	CASSEEVMDQPQHF
TRBV6-6	once	-	TRBJ2-1	TGTGCCAGCAGTTACTCAAGTTTAGACGTTGAGCAGTTCTTC	CASSYSSLDVEQFF
TRBV30	-	TRBD2	TRBJ2-1	TGTGCCTGGTCTACCGGGACTAGCGGCAACGATGAGCAGTTCTTC	CAWSTGTSGNDEQFF